The sequence of this TCR beta chain was determined in a study of T cells in women clearing cervical HPV infection. Background on the study: Donors had HPV16-related CIN3 or worse; 2 had invasive cancer.

Average input was approximately 1,100 ng genomic DNA for immunoSEQ TCR beta CDR3 amplification. Sequencing used immunoSEQ multiplex PCR; TCRdb keeps in-frame clones, though not all of them. The sample has under 20,000 clones. With respect to this clone: Its cognate antigen is unknown. Read coverage stops 3 residues before the CDR3 terminus; the germline J gene supplies the remainder.

Study results and caveats: Cases carried less TRBV6-7 than controls: approximately 0.1% versus 0.16%.

CDR1 is MNHEY and CDR2 is SVGEGT in the germline V gene. V was shortened by 2 bases and J by 2 bases, with 10 bases between the two germline ends. The CDR3 has 14 amino acids. The V gene is TRBV6-2 or TRBV6-3, the J gene TRBJ2-7; D perhaps matches TRBD2 (6 bases). This receptor was obtained from a woman aged 18-70 years with a cervical HPV16 infection that either progressed to CIN3+ or cleared (not recorded which). Material: blood buffy coat. This CDR3 reads CASSYPGLPYEQYF. The covered CDR3 bases are TGTGCCAGCAGTTACCCTGGACTACCCTACGAG.